This entry describes one TCR beta chain. The CDR3 covers 15 residues. Trimming removed 6 bases from V and 3 bases from J; junction bases left unmatched: 10. Germline V lookup: CDR1 MNHEY, CDR2 SVGAGI. The data belong to a study of blood T cell repertoires in COVID-19. About the research overall: Sources were T cells, B-cell-depleted T cells, or PBMCs; the material itself was cDNA or gDNA.

Enrolment of Seattle patients took place during active infection, and they were followed longitudinally. Original data processing: Nucleated cell number was recorded as an estimate derived from reference gene primer amplification. The data were produced by immunoSEQ multiplex PCR, yet TCRdb's version contains in-frame clones alone and is incomplete. For V, J and clone size, that table is used; D and trimming come from the DNA. This table holds approximately 350,000 clones, around 92% found once. Sequencing was carried out using peripheral blood. The chain carries TRBV6-5 and TRBJ2-7; 8 nucleotides align to TRBD1. This TCR derives from a woman aged 30 to 39 with COVID-19, enrolled during active disease. The CDR3 sequence is CASRDRAGTDYEQYV. CDR3 coding DNA: TGTGCCAGCAGGGACAGGGCAGGGACTGACTACGAGCAGTACGTC.